The sequence of this T cell receptor (beta chain) was determined in a study of T-cell reconstitution after alpha-beta-depleted transplantation in children. Library preparation (for TCRbeta) was performed with unique molecular identifiers. One entry per CDR3 protein results from TCRdb running MiXCR on the PCR reads. The sample contains approximately 18,000 distinct CDR3 sequences, 13% of which appear only once. This clonotype was picked up many times. The antigen is not known. Broader study findings: A year had passed since transplant, and T-cell counts and diversity by then came mostly from newly produced T cells. Expanded clones from the graft, numbering several hundred, reportedly supplied alpha-beta T cells about two months after transplant. The origin of high day-60 TCRbeta diversity in some patients lay in surviving recipient T cells and thymic progenitors.

The CDR3 length is 12 residues. Germline V gene lookup returns CDR1 DFQATT and CDR2 SNEGSKA (reference sequence). The germline V and J ends were trimmed by 5 bases and 1 base, with 6 bases remaining between them. The specimen comprised PBMCs, mostly from graft donor cells, sampled 60 days after TCRalphabeta/CD19-depleted stem cell transplant. The sequence was obtained from a female patient between 2 and 15 years old who had a stem cell transplant for congenital amegakaryocytic thrombocytopenia, so the T cells may come from the graft donor. The rearrangement uses TRBV20-1 and TRBJ1-5; D unresolved. CDR3 bases: TGCAGTGCTGCCACCAGCAATCAGCCCCAGCATTTT. It yields the protein CSAATSNQPQHF.